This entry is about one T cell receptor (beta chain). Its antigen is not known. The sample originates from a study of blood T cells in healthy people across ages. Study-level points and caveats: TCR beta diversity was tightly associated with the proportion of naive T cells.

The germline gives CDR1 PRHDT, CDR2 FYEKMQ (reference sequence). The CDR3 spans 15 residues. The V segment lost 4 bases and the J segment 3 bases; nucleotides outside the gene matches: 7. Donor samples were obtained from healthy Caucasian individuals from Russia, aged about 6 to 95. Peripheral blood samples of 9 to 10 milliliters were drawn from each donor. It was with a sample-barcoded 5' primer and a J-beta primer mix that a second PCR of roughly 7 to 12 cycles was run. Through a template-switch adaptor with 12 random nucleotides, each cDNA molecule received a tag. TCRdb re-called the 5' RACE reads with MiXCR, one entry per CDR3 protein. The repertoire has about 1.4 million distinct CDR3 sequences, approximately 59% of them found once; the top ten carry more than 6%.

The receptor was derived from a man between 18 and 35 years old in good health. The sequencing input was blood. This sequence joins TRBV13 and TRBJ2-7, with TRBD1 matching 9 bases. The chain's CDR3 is CASSSAGQGIYEQYF. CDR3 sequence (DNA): TGTGCCAGCAGCTCCGCGGGACAGGGAATCTACGAGCAGTACTTC.